The clone carrying this T cell receptor beta chain was seen only a few times. These data are taken from a study of shared clonotypes between healthy human individuals. TCRdb keeps only in-frame clones here, not all; method: immunoSEQ multiplex PCR. The sample comprises approximately 340,000 clones, 74% of which are singletons, and around a tenth rests with the top ten. The CDR3 consists of 12 residues. Germline V gene sequence: CDR1 MNHNS, CDR2 SASEGT. The V gene lost 4 bases and the J gene lost 3 bases, with 6 bases spanning the gap. This clonotype originated in a man in his thirties or forties in good health. Sequencing was performed on memory CD4+ T cells sorted from blood. As for subset: CD45RA-negative fraction. The chain links TRBV6-1 to TRBJ1-2; D is uncertain. The CDR3: CASSGSYYGYTF. In nucleotides, the CDR3 is TGTGCCAGCAGTGGGAGCTACTATGGCTACACCTTC.